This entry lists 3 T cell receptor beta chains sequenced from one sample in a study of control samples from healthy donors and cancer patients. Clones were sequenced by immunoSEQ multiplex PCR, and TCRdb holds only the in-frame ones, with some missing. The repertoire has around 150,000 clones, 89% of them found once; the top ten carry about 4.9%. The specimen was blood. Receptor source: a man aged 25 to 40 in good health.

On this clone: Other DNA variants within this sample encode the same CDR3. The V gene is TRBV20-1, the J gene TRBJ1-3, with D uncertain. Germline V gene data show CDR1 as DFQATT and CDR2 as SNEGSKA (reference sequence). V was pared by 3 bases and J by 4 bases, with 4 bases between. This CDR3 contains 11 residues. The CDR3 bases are TGCAGTGCTAGCCCCGGAAACACCATATATTTT. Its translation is CSASPGNTIYF.

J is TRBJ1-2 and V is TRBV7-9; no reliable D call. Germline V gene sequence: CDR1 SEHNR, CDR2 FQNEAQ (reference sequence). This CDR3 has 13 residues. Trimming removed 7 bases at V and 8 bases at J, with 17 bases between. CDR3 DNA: TGTGCCAGCACCATAAGGAGCGGGGAGGGCTACACCTTC. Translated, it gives CASTIRSGEGYTF. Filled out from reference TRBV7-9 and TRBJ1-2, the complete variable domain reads DTGVSQNPRHKITKRGQNVTFRCDPISEHNRLYWYRQTLGQGPEFLTYFQNEAQLEKSRLLSDRFSAERPKGSFSTLEIQRTEQGDSAMYLCASTIRSGEGYTFGSGTRLTVV.

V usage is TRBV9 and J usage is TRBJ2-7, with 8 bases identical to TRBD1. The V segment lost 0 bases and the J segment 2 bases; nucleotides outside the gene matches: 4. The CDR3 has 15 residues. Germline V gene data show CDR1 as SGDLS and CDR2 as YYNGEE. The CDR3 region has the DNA TGTGCCAGCAGCGTAGGACAGGGGATCACCTACGAGCAGTACTTC. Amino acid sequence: CASSVGQGITYEQYF.